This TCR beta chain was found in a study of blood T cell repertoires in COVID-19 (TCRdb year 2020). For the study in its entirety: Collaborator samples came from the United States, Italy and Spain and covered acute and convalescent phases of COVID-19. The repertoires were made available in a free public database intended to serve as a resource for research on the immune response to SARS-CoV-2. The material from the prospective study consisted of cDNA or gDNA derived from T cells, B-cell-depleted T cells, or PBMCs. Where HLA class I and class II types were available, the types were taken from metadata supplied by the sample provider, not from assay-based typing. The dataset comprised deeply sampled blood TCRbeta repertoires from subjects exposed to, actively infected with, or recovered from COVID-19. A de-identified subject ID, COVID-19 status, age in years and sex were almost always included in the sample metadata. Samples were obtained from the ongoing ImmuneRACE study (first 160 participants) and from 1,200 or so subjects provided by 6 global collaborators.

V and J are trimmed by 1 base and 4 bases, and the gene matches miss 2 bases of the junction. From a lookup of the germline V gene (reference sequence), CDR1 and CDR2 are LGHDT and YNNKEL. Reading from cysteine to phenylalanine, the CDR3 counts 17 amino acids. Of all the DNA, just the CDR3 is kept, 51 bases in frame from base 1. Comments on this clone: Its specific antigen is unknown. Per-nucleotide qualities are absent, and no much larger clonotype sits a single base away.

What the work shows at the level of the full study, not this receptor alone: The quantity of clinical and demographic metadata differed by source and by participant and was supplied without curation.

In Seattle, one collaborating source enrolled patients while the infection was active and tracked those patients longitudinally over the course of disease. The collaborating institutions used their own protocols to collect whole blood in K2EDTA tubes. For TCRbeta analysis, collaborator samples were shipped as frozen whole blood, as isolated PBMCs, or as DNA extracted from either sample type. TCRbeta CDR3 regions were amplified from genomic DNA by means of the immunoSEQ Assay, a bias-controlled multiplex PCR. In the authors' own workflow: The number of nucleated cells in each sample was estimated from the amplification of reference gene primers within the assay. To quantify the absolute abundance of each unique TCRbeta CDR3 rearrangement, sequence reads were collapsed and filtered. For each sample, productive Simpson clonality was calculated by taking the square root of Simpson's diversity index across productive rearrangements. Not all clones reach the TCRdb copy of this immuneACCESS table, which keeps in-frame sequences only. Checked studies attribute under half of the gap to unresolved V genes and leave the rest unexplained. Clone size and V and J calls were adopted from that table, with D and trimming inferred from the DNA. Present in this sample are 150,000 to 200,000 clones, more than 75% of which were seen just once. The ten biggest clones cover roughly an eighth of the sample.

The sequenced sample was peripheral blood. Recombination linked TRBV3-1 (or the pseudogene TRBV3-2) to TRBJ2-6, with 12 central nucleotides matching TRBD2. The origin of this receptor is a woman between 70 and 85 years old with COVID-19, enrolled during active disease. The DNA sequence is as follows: TGTGCCAGCAGCCAAGGGACTAGCGGGAACGGGGCCAACGTCCTGACTTTC. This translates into CASSQGTSGNGANVLTF.